The rows below give T cell receptor beta chains drawn from one sample of a study of blood T cell repertoires in COVID-19. The data were produced by immunoSEQ multiplex PCR, yet TCRdb's version contains in-frame clones alone and is incomplete. Seen here are some 270,000 clones, around 90% observed once, and the top ten hold 2.1%. Sequenced: peripheral blood. The receptors were sampled from a woman aged 60 to 75 with COVID-19, enrolled during active disease. CDR3s include the opening cysteine and the closing phenylalanine or tryptophan. The D gene is left open where the match is weak. Part of the rows lack a size; the others show once, few, many or a class for expanded clones.

14,TRBV7-2,NA,TRBJ1-2,TRBD1,TGTGCCAGCAGCCCGCAGACAGGGAGCTATGGCTACACCTTC,CASSPQTGSYGYTF
14,TRBV5-1,NA,TRBJ1-2,NA,TGCGCCAGCAGTTATCTTCAGGGGAGCGGTGGCTACACCTTC,CASSYLQGSGGYTF
14,TRBV7-2,NA,TRBJ1-1,NA,TGTGCCAGCAGTTTAAGACAGGTGGGGACTGAAGCTTTCTTT,CASSLRQVGTEAFF
15,TRBV5-1,NA,TRBJ2-2,NA,TGCGCCAGCAGCCCGGGGGTCGGGTTCGCTGGGGAGCTGTTTTTT,CASSPGVGFAGELFF
17,TRBV6-6,NA,TRBJ2-3,TRBD2,TGTGCCAGCAGTCGTTCCGGGACTAGCGTCAGCACAGATACGCAGTATTTT,CASSRSGTSVSTDTQYF
14,TRBV3-1/TRBV3-2,NA,TRBJ1-1,NA,TGTGCCAGCAGCCTAAGGGCTGGGGGGGTTGAAGCTTTCTTT,CASSLRAGGVEAFF
16,TRBV2,NA,TRBJ1-2,NA,TGTGCCAGCAGTGAAGCGGCGCCAGCAGGCCGCTATGGCTACACCTTC,CASSEAAPAGRYGYTF
13,TRBV7-8,once,TRBJ2-7,NA,TGTGCCAGCAGCACGGGTCCGAGAGGCGAGCAGTACTTC,CASSTGPRGEQYF
14,TRBV5-1,NA,TRBJ2-7,TRBD2,TGCGCCAGCAGCTTTCGCGGGGGGGCATACGAGCAGTACTTC,CASSFRGGAYEQYF
14,TRBV4-2,few,TRBJ1-2,NA,TGTGCCAGCAGCCCCACCGGGGGTAACTATGGCTACACCTTC,CASSPTGGNYGYTF
15,TRBV19,once,TRBJ2-3,TRBD2,TGTGCCAGTACTTTGACTAGCGGGGACACAGATACGCAGTATTTT,CASTLTSGDTDTQYF
13,TRBV19,NA,TRBJ1-4,TRBD1,TGTGCCAGTAGTCGGGACAGGGACGAAAAACTGTTTTTT,CASSRDRDEKLFF
15,TRBV2,NA,TRBJ1-4,NA,TGTGCCAGCAGGAGTAATGCGGTAGATAATGAAAAACTGTTTTTT,CASRSNAVDNEKLFF
14,TRBV27,NA,TRBJ1-2,TRBD1,TGTGCCAGCAGTTTCGACAGGGGACGCTCTGGCTACACCTTC,CASSFDRGRSGYTF
17,TRBV13,NA,TRBJ2-6,NA,TGTGCCAGCAGCTCTACGGGACTCCCATCTGGGGCCAACGTCCTGACTTTC,CASSSTGLPSGANVLTF
10,TRBV29-1,NA,TRBJ1-1,NA,TGCAGCGCCGGACAGCCTGAAGCTTTCTTT,CSAGQPEAFF
14,TRBV9,NA,TRBJ2-2,NA,TGTGCCAGCAGCGTACCCTCGAACACCGGGGAGCTGTTTTTT,CASSVPSNTGELFF
14,TRBV15,NA,TRBJ2-3,NA,TGTGCCACCAGCAGAGATCTAGCTTCAGATACGCAGTATTTT,CATSRDLASDTQYF
17,TRBV4-2,NA,TRBJ1-6,TRBD1,TGTGCCAGCAGCCAGGGACAGTCGAGCTCCTATAATTCACCCCTCCACTTT,CASSQGQSSSYNSPLHF
15,TRBV27,NA,TRBJ1-3,NA,TGTGCCAGCAGTTTCTCCTCAGGTTCTGGAAACACCATATATTTT,CASSFSSGSGNTIYF
13,TRBV4-2,NA,TRBJ1-2,NA,TGTGCCAGCAGCCAAGAAAGAGGTGCTGGCTACACCTTC,CASSQERGAGYTF
14,TRBV6-5,NA,TRBJ2-5,TRBD1,TGTGCCAGCAGTTTACAGGGGGCGCGTGAGACCCAGTACTTC,CASSLQGARETQYF
15,TRBV2,NA,TRBJ2-3,NA,TGTGCCAGCAGTGAACCGAGCGGTAGCACAGATACGCAGTATTTT,CASSEPSGSTDTQYF
14,TRBV12-5,NA,TRBJ2-5,NA,TGTGCTAGTGGTTTGATGGGGGCCGGAGAGACCCAGTACTTC,CASGLMGAGETQYF
14,TRBV5-6,NA,TRBJ1-2,NA,TGTGCCAGCAGCTTGACACAGGGTTATTATGGCTACACCTTC,CASSLTQGYYGYTF
15,TRBV9,once,TRBJ1-5,TRBD1,TGTGCCAGCAGCACAACCGGGACAGGGATTCAGCCCCAGCATTTT,CASSTTGTGIQPQHF
15,TRBV6-2/TRBV6-3,NA,TRBJ2-4,NA,TGTGCCAGCAGTTTGTCAGACTTAGCCAAAAACATTCAGTACTTC,CASSLSDLAKNIQYF
17,TRBV15,NA,TRBJ2-1,TRBD2,TGTGCCACCAGCAGAGATTTATCTAGCGGGGGAGGGGATGAGCAGTTCTTC,CATSRDLSSGGGDEQFF
15,TRBV27,many,TRBJ2-7,TRBD1,TGTGCCAGCATGAAAGCGGGACAGGGGGCCGACGAGCAGTACTTC,CASMKAGQGADEQYF
14,TRBV19,NA,TRBJ2-7,TRBD1,TGTGCCAGTAGTCCCCGTGGGGGACAGATGGAGCAGTACTTC,CASSPRGGQMEQYF
16,TRBV18,NA,TRBJ1-1,NA,TGTGCCAGCTCACCCCCGTTTGGGGGCGGGTTGACTGAAGCTTTCTTT,CASSPPFGGGLTEAFF
15,TRBV7-3,NA,TRBJ2-2,NA,TGTGCCAGCAGCCCCGACAGGCAGAACACCGGGGAGCTGTTTTTT,CASSPDRQNTGELFF
15,TRBV19,once,TRBJ1-5,NA,TGTGCCAGTAGCGAACAGGTCTATAGCAATCAGCCCCAGCATTTT,CASSEQVYSNQPQHF
11,TRBV9,NA,TRBJ2-2,NA,TGTGCCAGCACTAACTACGGGGAGCTGTTTTTT,CASTNYGELFF
12,TRBV19,NA,TRBJ1-1,TRBD1,TGTGCCAGCACGCGAGGGGGCTGGGTAGCTTTCTTT,CASTRGGWVAFF
17,TRBV18,once,TRBJ2-5,TRBD2,TGTGCCAGCTCACCACGACGGTCCGGGGGGTTCCAAGAGACCCAGTACTTC,CASSPRRSGGFQETQYF
13,TRBV4-1,NA,TRBJ2-3,NA,TGCGCCAGCAGCCAAGCCTTCCCCGGTACGCAGTATTTT,CASSQAFPGTQYF